The clone carrying this T cell receptor beta chain was picked up many times. The antigen is unknown. The sample comes from a study of T cells in Graves' hyperthyroidism and ophthalmopathy. Study results and limitations: Ophthalmopathy and stable hyperthyroidism were told apart by a 13 V-J model. Ophthalmopathy got predicted by the model a median around 6.8 months before its onset.

Amplified TCR beta CDR3 regions derived from RNA transcripts. The primer set for the first-round RT-PCR of the TCR CDR3 was HTBI. Using its own MiXCR run on the multiplex PCR reads, TCRdb lists one record per CDR3 protein. The table has approximately 410,000 distinct CDR3 sequences, around 15% seen once. Patients were aged 18 to 65, had disease duration under 2 months, and had newly diagnosed hyperthyroidism. Researchers barred patients who had uncontrolled infection, other autoimmune disease, pregnancy or lactation. The CDR3 runs to 17 residues. CDR1 is SGHTA, CDR2 FQGTGA, per germline. With 5 bases clipped from V and 1 base from J, the junction kept 6 bases outside the gene matches.

The sample consisted of blood. The sequence was obtained from a woman aged 18 to 35 with Graves' hyperthyroidism. The chain has TRBV7-3 and TRBJ2-3; 13 positions match TRBD2. In DNA, the CDR3 is TGTGCCAGCAGCCCCCTCGGACTAGCGGGAGGCACAGATACGCAGTATTTT. Protein: CASSPLGLAGGTDTQYF.